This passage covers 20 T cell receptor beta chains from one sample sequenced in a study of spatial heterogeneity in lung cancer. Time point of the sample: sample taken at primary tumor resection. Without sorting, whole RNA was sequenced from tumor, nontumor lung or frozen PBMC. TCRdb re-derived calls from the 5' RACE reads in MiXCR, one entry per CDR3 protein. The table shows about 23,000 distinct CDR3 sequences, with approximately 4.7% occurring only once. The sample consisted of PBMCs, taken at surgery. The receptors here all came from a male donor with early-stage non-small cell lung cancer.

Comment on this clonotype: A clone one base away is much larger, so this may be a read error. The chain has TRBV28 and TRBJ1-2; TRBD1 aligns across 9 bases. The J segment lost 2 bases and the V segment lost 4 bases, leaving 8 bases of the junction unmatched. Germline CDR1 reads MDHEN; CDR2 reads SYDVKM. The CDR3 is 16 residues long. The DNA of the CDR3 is TGTGCCAGCAGTTCTCTCGGGACAGGGCTCAACTATGGCTACACCTTC. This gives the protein CASSSLGTGLNYGYTF.

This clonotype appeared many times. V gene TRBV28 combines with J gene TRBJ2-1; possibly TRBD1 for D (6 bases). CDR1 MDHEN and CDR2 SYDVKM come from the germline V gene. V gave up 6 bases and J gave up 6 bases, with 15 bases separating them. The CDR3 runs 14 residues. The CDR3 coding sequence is TGTGCCAGCAGGAGTACAGGGTTTATCAATGAGCAGTTCTTC. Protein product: CASRSTGFINEQFF.

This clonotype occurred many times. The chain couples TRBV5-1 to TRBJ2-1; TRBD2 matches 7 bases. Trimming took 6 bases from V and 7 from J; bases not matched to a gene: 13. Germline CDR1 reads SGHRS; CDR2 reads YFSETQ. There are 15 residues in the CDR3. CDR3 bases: TGCGCCAGCACTGCCCACGGCGGGGGAGGTAATGAGCAGTTCTTC. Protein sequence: CASTAHGGGGNEQFF.

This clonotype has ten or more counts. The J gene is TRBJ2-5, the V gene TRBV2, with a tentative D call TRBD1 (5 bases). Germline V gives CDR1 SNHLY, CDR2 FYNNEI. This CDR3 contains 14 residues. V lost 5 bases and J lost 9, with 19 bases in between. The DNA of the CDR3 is TGTGCCAGCAGTTTTTCTGGGGCGGTAGGGGCCCAGTACTTC. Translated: CASSFSGAVGAQYF. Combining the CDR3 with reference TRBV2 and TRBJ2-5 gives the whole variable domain EPEVTQTPSHQVTQMGQEVILRCVPISNHLYFYWYRQILGQKVEFLVSFYNNEISEKSEIFDDQFSVERPDGSNFTLKIRSTKLEDSAMYFCASSFSGAVGAQYFGPGTRLLVL.

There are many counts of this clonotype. In DNA, the CDR3 is TGTGCCAGCAGCTTAGGGACAGGGGCCTACGAGCAGTACTTC. It codes for CASSLGTGAYEQYF. The genes are TRBV7-9 and TRBJ2-7; 9 nucleotides line up with TRBD1. With 1 base clipped from V and 2 bases from J, the junction kept 0 bases outside the gene matches. Germline V gene sequence: CDR1 SEHNR, CDR2 FQNEAQ (reference sequence). The CDR3 runs 14 residues. Filled out from reference TRBV7-9 and TRBJ2-7, the complete variable domain reads DTGVSQNPRHKITKRGQNVTFRCDPISEHNRLYWYRQTLGQGPEFLTYFQNEAQLEKSRLLSDRFSAERPKGSFSTLEIQRTEQGDSAMYLCASSLGTGAYEQYFGPGTRLTVT.

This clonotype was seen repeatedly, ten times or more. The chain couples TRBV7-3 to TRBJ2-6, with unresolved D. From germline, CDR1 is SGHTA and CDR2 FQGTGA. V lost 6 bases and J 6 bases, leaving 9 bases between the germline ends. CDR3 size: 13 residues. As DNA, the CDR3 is TGTGCCAGCAGTCTTCAGCAGGCCAACGTCCTGACTTTC. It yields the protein CASSLQQANVLTF. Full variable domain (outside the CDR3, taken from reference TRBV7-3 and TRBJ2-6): GAGVSQTPSNKVTEKGKYVELRCDPISGHTALYWYRQSLGQGPEFLIYFQGTGAADDSGLPNDRFFAVRPEGSVSTLKIQRTERGDSAVYLCASSLQQANVLTFGAGSRLTVL.

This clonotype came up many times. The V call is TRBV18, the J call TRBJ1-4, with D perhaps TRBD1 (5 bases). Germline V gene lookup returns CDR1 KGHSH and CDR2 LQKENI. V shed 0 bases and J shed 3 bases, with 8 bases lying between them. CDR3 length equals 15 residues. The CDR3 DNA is TGTGCCAGCTCACCACCAGGGGAGCCTAATGAAAAACTGTTTTTT. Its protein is CASSPPGEPNEKLFF. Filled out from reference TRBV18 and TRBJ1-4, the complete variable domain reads NAGVMQNPRHLVRRRGQEARLRCSPMKGHSHVYWYRQLPEEGLKFMVYLQKENIIDESGMPKERFSAEFPKEGPSILRIQQVVRGDSAAYFCASSPPGEPNEKLFFGSGTQLSVL.

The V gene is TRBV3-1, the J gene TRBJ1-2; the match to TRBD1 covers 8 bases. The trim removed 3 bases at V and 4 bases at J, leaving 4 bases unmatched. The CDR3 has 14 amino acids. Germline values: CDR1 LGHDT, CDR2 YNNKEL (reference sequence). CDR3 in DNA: TGTGCCAGCAGCCACGGGACAGGTTCCTATGGCTACACCTTC. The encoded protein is CASSHGTGSYGYTF.

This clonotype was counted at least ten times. CDR3 loop: CASSPRGQETQYF. The CDR3 DNA reads as TGTGCCAGCTCACCACGGGGCCAAGAGACCCAGTACTTC. This chain joins TRBV18 and TRBJ2-5; no reliable D call. CDR3 length: 13 amino acids. Per germline, CDR1 KGHSH and CDR2 LQKENI. Trimming removed 1 base from V and 1 base from J, with 4 bases in between.

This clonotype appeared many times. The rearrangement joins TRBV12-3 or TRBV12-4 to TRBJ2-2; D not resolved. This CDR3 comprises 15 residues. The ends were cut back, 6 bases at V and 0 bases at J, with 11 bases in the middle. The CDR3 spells CASSLDGANTGELFF. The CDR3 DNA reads TGTGCCAGCAGCCTAGACGGAGCGAACACCGGGGAGCTGTTTTTT.

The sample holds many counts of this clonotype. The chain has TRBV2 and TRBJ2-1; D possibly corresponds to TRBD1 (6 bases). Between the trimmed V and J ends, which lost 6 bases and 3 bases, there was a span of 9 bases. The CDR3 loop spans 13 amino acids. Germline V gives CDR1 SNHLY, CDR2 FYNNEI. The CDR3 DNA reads TGTGCCAGCAGACGGGACATCTACAATGAGCAGTTCTTC. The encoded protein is CASRRDIYNEQFF.

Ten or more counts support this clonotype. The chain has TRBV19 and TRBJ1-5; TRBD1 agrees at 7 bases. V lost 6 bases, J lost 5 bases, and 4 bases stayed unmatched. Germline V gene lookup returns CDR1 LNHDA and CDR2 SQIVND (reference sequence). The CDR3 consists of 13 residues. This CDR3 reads CASRDRQDQPQHF. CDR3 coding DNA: TGTGCCAGTAGGGACAGGCAAGATCAGCCCCAGCATTTT. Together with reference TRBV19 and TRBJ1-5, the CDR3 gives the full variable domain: DGGITQSPKYLFRKEGQNVTLSCEQNLNHDAMYWYRQDPGQGLRLIYYSQIVNDFQKGDIAEGYSVSREKKESFPLTVTSAQKNPTAFYLCASRDRQDQPQHFGDGTRLSIL.

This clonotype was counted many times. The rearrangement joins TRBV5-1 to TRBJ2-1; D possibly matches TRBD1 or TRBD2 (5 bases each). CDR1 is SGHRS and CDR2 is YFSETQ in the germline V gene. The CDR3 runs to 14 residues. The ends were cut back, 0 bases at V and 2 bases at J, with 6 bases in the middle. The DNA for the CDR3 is TGCGCCAGCAGCTTGGCGGGACCCTACAATGAGCAGTTCTTC. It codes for CASSLAGPYNEQFF.

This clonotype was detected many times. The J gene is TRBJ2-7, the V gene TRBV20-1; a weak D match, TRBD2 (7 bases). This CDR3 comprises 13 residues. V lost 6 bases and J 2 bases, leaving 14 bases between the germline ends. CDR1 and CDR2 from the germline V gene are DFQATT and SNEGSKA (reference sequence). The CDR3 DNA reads TGCAGTGCGCCGGGGGGCGGGACCTACGAGCAGTACTTC. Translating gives CSAPGGGTYEQYF.

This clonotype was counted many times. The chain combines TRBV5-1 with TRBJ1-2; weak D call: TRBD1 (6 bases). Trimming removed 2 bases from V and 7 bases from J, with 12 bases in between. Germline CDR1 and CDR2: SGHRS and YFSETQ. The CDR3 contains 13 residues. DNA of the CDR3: TGCGCCAGCAGCTTAGTACAGGGTTTTGGCTACACCTTC. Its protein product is CASSLVQGFGYTF.

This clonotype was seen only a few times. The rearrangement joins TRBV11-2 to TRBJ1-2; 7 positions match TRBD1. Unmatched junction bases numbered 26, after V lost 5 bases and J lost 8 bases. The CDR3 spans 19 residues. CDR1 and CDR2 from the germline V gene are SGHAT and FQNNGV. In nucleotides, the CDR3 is TGTGCCAGCAGCCCCTCCATTTGGGACAGACCTTCGGATCGAATGGGCTACACCTTC. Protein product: CASSPSIWDRPSDRMGYTF.

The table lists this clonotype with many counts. The DNA for the CDR3 is TGTGCCAGCAGCTTAGAAGGAGGACAGGGGGCCCCCTATTATGGCTACACCTTC. This encodes CASSLEGGQGAPYYGYTF. This rearrangement joins TRBV7-2 to TRBJ1-2; 11 bases line up with TRBD1. CDR3 length: 18 residues. Germline loops: CDR1 SGHTA, CDR2 FQGNSA. Trimming at V came to 1 base and at J to 5 bases, leaving 12 bases not matched to a gene.

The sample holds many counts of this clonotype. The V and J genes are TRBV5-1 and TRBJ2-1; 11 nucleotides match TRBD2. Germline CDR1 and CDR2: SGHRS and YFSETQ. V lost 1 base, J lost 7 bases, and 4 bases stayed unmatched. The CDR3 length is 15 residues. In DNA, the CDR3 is TGCGCCAGCAGCTTGACTAGCGGGAGTGGGAATGAGCAGTTCTTC. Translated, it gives CASSLTSGSGNEQFF. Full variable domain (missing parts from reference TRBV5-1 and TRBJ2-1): KAGVTQTPRYLIKTRGQQVTLSCSPISGHRSVSWYQQTPGQGLQFLFEYFSETQRNKGNFPGRFSGRQFSNSRSEMNVSTLELGDSALYLCASSLTSGSGNEQFFGPGTRLTVL.

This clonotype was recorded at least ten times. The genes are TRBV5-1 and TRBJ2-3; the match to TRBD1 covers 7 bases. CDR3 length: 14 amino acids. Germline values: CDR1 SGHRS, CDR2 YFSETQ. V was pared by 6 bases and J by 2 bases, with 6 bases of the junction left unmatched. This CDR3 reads CASTGQTYTDTQYF. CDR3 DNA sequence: TGCGCCAGCACGGGACAGACATACACAGATACGCAGTATTTT.

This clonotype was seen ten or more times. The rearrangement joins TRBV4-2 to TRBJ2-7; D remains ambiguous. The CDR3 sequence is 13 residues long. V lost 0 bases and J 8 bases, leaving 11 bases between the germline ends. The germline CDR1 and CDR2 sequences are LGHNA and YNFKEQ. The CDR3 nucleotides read TGTGCCAGCAGCCAAGATGCTGGGGTTAAGCAGTACTTC. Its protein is CASSQDAGVKQYF.